The sequence of this T cell receptor beta chain was determined in a study of T cells in women clearing cervical HPV infection. Overall study: Controls' single incident HPV16 infection cleared within 12 months without precancer. Study outcomes and limitations: TRBV6-7 abundance was lower in cases than controls (about 0.099% versus 0.16%). CIN3+ cases had significantly higher TCR repertoire richness than controls, but evenness did not differ.

MY09/MY11 PCR detected cervical HPV DNA; dot-blot assigned genotypes. Here immunoSEQ multiplex PCR was the method, and the copy in TCRdb shows in-frame clones only, minus some. The table lists about 46,000 clones. CDR1 SGHAT and CDR2 FQDESV come from the germline V gene (reference sequence). There are 14 residues in the CDR3. V trimming: 2 bases; J trimming: 4 bases; junction bases outside the gene matches: 2. Of note for this clone: Its antigen is as yet unknown. Coverage ceases 3 residues before the CDR3 finishes, and the germline J gene fills in the end.

This clonotype originated in a woman aged 18 to 75 with a cervical HPV16 infection that either progressed to CIN3+ or cleared (not recorded which). This chain joins TRBV11-1 and TRBJ2-1, with TRBD2 matching over 7 bases. The specimen was blood buffy coat. The covered CDR3 bases are TGTGCCAGCAGCTTACCGGGGGGATACAATGAG. As protein: CASSLPGGYNE. The full-length CDR3 reads as CASSLPGGYNEQFF.